The 22 T cell receptor beta chains below were found in one sample sequenced in a study of identical twins. TCRdb itself ran the 5' RACE reads through MiXCR, one entry per CDR3 protein. This sample has about 720,000 distinct CDR3 sequences, with over 15% found just once. These same data were also listed under a study on T cells expressing NK-cell markers.

Sequencing was carried out using PBMCs. The receptors come from a woman under 30 in good health.

This clonotype came up a few times. The chain carries TRBV29-1 and TRBJ1-1; D call uncertain. There are 9 residues in the CDR3. Germline assignment: CDR1 SQVTM and CDR2 ANQGSEA. Trimming removed 6 bases from V and 10 bases from J, with 9 bases in between. In nucleotides, the CDR3 is TGCAGCGTGACCTCGGGAGCTTTCTTT. This translates into CSVTSGAFF.

The genes are TRBV7-2 and TRBJ1-5; D possibly corresponds to TRBD1 (6 bases). Germline CDR1 and CDR2: SGHTA and FQGNSA. V lost 1 base and J lost 12, with 16 bases in between. The CDR3 runs 14 residues. In DNA, the CDR3 is TGTGCCAGCAGCTTAGTGGGACACTCTAAGAACCAGCATTTT. Its translation is CASSLVGHSKNQHF.

The sample holds a few counts of this clonotype. This chain uses TRBV5-6 with TRBJ2-5, with D possibly TRBD2 on 6 matching bases. This CDR3 region has 16 residues. CDR1 and CDR2 (germline): SGHDT, YYEEEE. V lost 0 bases and J 5 bases, leaving 17 bases between the germline ends. CDR3 in amino acids: CASSLGPPLAYETQYF. The CDR3 DNA reads as TGTGCCAGCAGCTTGGGACCCCCACTAGCCTACGAGACCCAGTACTTC.

The V call is TRBV20-1, the J call TRBJ1-2, with D perhaps matching TRBD1 (5 bases). Germline CDR1 DFQATT, CDR2 SNEGSKA (reference sequence). Deletions cut 3 bases from V and 0 bases from J, with 11 bases between. This CDR3 has 14 amino acids. As DNA, the CDR3 is TGCAGTGCTAGTTATCAGGGAACTAACTATGGCTACACCTTC. This codes for CSASYQGTNYGYTF.

The V call is TRBV3-1, the J call TRBJ2-1; 8 bases line up with TRBD2. This CDR3 region has 15 residues. Germline V gene data show CDR1 as LGHDT and CDR2 as YNNKEL (reference sequence). Unmatched junction bases numbered 10, after V lost 7 bases and J lost 5 bases. CDR3 sequence (DNA): TGTGCCAGCAACCGTATCACTAGCGGAAACAATGAGCAGTTCTTC. Translation gives CASNRITSGNNEQFF.

The chain couples TRBV9 to TRBJ2-6; D is uncertain. This CDR3 comprises 19 residues. Looked up from germline, CDR1 is SGDLS and CDR2 is YYNGEE. Trimming took 4 bases from V and 2 from J, leaving 22 bases between them. The CDR3: CASSSSRAAGIAGANVLTF. CDR3 in DNA: TGTGCCAGCAGCTCCTCCCGGGCAGCCGGTATAGCTGGGGCCAACGTCCTGACTTTC.

This clonotype was recorded a few times. The CDR3: CSALQDILNYNEQFF. CDR3 bases: TGCAGTGCTCTTCAAGACATTTTGAACTACAATGAGCAGTTCTTC. This chain connects TRBV20-1 to TRBJ2-1; no reliable D call. There are 15 residues in the CDR3. Germline lookup yields CDR1 DFQATT and CDR2 SNEGSKA (reference sequence). V was pared by 5 bases and J by 3 bases, with 17 bases between.

The sample holds a few counts of this clonotype. This chain connects TRBV3-1 to TRBJ2-3; 10 bases are a match to TRBD1. J was trimmed by 3 bases and V by 3 bases; bases with no gene match: 3. Germline assignment: CDR1 LGHDT and CDR2 YNNKEL (reference sequence). CDR3 length: 15 residues. This CDR3 reads CASSQRTGGTDTQYF. CDR3 DNA: TGTGCCAGCAGCCAGAGGACAGGGGGGACAGATACGCAGTATTTT.

V and J are TRBV5-1 and TRBJ2-1; 7 bases align to TRBD2. The V gene's germline CDR1 is SGHRS and CDR2 YFSETQ. Trimming took 4 bases from V and 5 from J; bases not matched to a gene: 6. The CDR3 has 14 amino acids. The CDR3, as DNA: TGCGCCAGCAGCCGGGACTATCGTAACAATGAGCAGTTCTTC. Translated, it gives CASSRDYRNNEQFF. The whole variable domain, filled in from reference TRBV5-1 and TRBJ2-1, reads KAGVTQTPRYLIKTRGQQVTLSCSPISGHRSVSWYQQTPGQGLQFLFEYFSETQRNKGNFPGRFSGRQFSNSRSEMNVSTLELGDSALYLCASSRDYRNNEQFFGPGTRLTVL.

This clonotype was observed a few times. The chain has TRBV10-3 and TRBJ1-1, with 8 bases identical to TRBD1. V shed 3 bases and J 5 bases; nucleotides not matched to a gene: 8. The CDR3 spans 15 residues. CDR1 and CDR2 (germline): ENHRY, SYGVKD. CDR3 loop: CAISDRGRKGTEAFF. In nucleotides, the CDR3 is TGTGCCATCAGTGACAGGGGGCGGAAGGGGACTGAAGCTTTCTTT.

This clonotype came up a few times. The chain combines TRBV9 with TRBJ1-3; TRBD1 might be the D (6 bases). The CDR3 consists of 14 residues. Germline V gene data show CDR1 as SGDLS and CDR2 as YYNGEE. V was trimmed by 1 base and J by 2 bases, leaving 7 bases between them. Here the CDR3 DNA reads TGTGCCAGCAGCGTATCAGGGGCTGGAAACACCATATATTTT. Translation gives CASSVSGAGNTIYF.

The chain recombines TRBV5-1 with TRBJ2-5, with unresolved D. This CDR3 comprises 14 residues. CDR1 and CDR2 from the germline V gene are SGHRS and YFSETQ. V shed 7 bases and J shed 4 bases, with 17 bases lying between them. The CDR3 bases are TGCGCCAGCGGTGTAGGGATTCTCGGAGAGACCCAGTACTTC. Amino acids: CASGVGILGETQYF.

Only a few counts were recorded for this clonotype. V and J are TRBV7-6 and TRBJ1-6; D not certain. Trimming took off 1 base at V and 5 bases at J, with 15 bases between the two ends. The CDR3 runs 17 residues. Germline CDR1 SGHVS, CDR2 FNYEAQ. The CDR3 coding sequence is TGTGCCAGCAGCTTAGAGCAGTTGGGCGGAAATAATTCACCCCTCCACTTT. Its translation: CASSLEQLGGNNSPLHF.

This clonotype occurred many times. The gene calls are TRBV12-3 or TRBV12-4 and TRBJ1-2; D possibly corresponds to TRBD1 (6 bases). This CDR3 has 13 residues. V was shortened by 6 bases and J by 3 bases, with 11 bases between the two germline ends. The CDR3 coding sequence is TGTGCCAGCAGCTCCACAGGGTACTATGGCTACACCTTC. Translated, it gives CASSSTGYYGYTF.

This chain connects TRBV6-5 to TRBJ1-1; 9 positions match TRBD1. The V gene end was trimmed by 2 bases and the J gene end by 6 bases; junction bases not matched to a gene: 7. CDR3 length equals 15 residues. Germline V lookup: CDR1 MNHEY, CDR2 SVGAGI. DNA of the CDR3: TGTGCCAGCAGTTACGAACGGACAGGGGATTCTGAAGCTTTCTTT. This codes for CASSYERTGDSEAFF.

In its sample, this clonotype was seen a few times. This chain uses TRBV12-5 with TRBJ2-1, with 7 nucleotides matching TRBD2. This CDR3 is built from 15 residues. V was pared by 4 bases and J by 1 base, with 4 bases of the junction left unmatched. Germline loops: CDR1 LGHNT, CDR2 FRNRAP. CDR3 sequence: CASGWGGRSYNEQFF. The DNA of the CDR3 is TGTGCTAGTGGTTGGGGGGGACGGTCCTACAATGAGCAGTTCTTC. Based on the CDR3 plus reference TRBV12-5 and TRBJ2-1, the full variable domain is DARVTQTPRHKVTEMGQEVTMRCQPILGHNTVFWYRQTMMQGLELLAYFRNRAPLDDSGMPKDRFSAEMPDATLATLKIQPSEPRDSAVYFCASGWGGRSYNEQFFGPGTRLTVL.

This clonotype was picked up a small number of times. The CDR3 bases are TGTGCCAGCAGTTACGGGACTAGCGGGAGACACAACACCGGGGAGCTGTTTTTT. This sequence encodes CASSYGTSGRHNTGELFF. The chain is built from TRBV6-5 and TRBJ2-2; 14 bases are a match to TRBD2. CDR3 length: 18 residues. Looked up from germline, CDR1 is MNHEY and CDR2 is SVGAGI. J was trimmed by 2 bases and V by 2 bases; bases with no gene match: 4.

This clonotype has only a few counts. This chain joins TRBV6-2 or TRBV6-3 and TRBJ2-7; D is ambiguous. Trimming shortened V by 2 bases and J by 5 bases, and 4 bases separated the two germline ends. CDR1 MNHEY and CDR2 SVGEGT come from the germline V gene. The length of the CDR3 is 11 residues. The CDR3 coding sequence is TGTGCCAGCAGTTACCGCCACGAGCAGTACTTC. The encoded protein is CASSYRHEQYF.

CDR3 region: CASSLTPEGEKLFF. The CDR3 nucleotides read TGCGCCAGCAGCTTGACCCCGGAAGGTGAAAAACTGTTTTTT. The gene calls are TRBV5-1 and TRBJ1-4, with D unresolved. The germline gives CDR1 SGHRS, CDR2 YFSETQ. The V gene lost 1 base and the J gene lost 7 bases, with 11 bases spanning the gap. The CDR3 loop spans 14 amino acids.

The chain carries TRBV10-3 and TRBJ2-7; TRBD2 is a possible D gene (6 bases). Trimming took 7 bases from V and 7 from J, leaving 20 bases between them. Germline values: CDR1 ENHRY, CDR2 SYGVKD. The CDR3 totals 14 residues. As DNA, the CDR3 is TGTGCCATCACCGACTCCGGGACTTCGGGGGAGCAGTACTTC. Protein sequence: CAITDSGTSGEQYF.

This clonotype occurred a few times. The genes are TRBV5-1 and TRBJ2-4; weak D call: TRBD2 (6 bases). The CDR3 spans 15 residues. Deletions cut 2 bases from V and 7 bases from J, with 16 bases between. The germline V gene encodes CDR1 SGHRS and CDR2 YFSETQ. The CDR3 sequence: CASSFQTGAFNIQYF. CDR3 nucleotide sequence: TGCGCCAGCAGCTTTCAGACGGGAGCTTTCAACATTCAGTACTTC.

This clonotype occurred once. J is TRBJ1-2 and V is TRBV2, with 10 bases lining up with TRBD1. J lost 7 bases, V lost 6 bases, and 8 bases had no gene match. The CDR3 consists of 14 residues. Germline CDR1 reads SNHLY; CDR2 reads FYNNEI. The CDR3 region is CASRGQGTYRGYTF. CDR3 nucleotide sequence: TGTGCCAGCAGGGGACAGGGGACATACCGTGGCTACACCTTC.